This TCR beta chain was retrieved from a study of blood T cell repertoires in COVID-19. Measured with immunoSEQ multiplex PCR; TCRdb has only the in-frame clones, and not every one. The table shows more than 350,000 clones, with 80% to 90% occurring only once. Germline CDR1 SEHNR, CDR2 FQNEAQ (reference sequence). The CDR3 spans 12 residues. V was trimmed by 5 bases and J by 7 bases, leaving 11 bases between them. V is TRBV7-9 and J is TRBJ1-2; D uncertain. The source is a man between 18 and 35 years old who had recovered from COVID-19. Material: PBMCs or T cells enriched from blood (not recorded which). In DNA form, the CDR3 reads TGTGCCAGCAGCACTATCGGGTCTGGCTACACCTTC. Its protein is CASSTIGSGYTF.